The TCR beta chain under discussion was sequenced for a study of human T cells and chemical hapten exposure. This clonotype was seen ten or more times. Individual cDNA molecules (in the library) carried attached unique molecular identifiers. A single record per CDR3 protein comes from TCRdb applying MiXCR to the RACE reads. The sample records 280,000 or so distinct CDR3 sequences, just under 8% being singletons. J gave up 6 bases and V 0 bases, and 5 bases lay outside the gene matches. The germline CDR1 and CDR2 sequences are DFQATT and SNEGSKA (reference sequence). This CDR3 contains 15 residues. Time point denoted: pre-sensitization, week 0. Treatment specified: therapeutic diphenylcyclopropenone sensitization with weekly scalp DPC. Ahead of each patch test application, blood was drawn.

The J gene is TRBJ2-2, the V gene TRBV20-1, with 9 nucleotides matching TRBD2. The sequence was obtained from a man younger than 35 with alopecia areata. Some clones in this sample may be carry-over from other donors' samples. Source: whole blood, taken in connection with sensitization to the hapten diphenylcyclopropenone (DPC). DNA of the CDR3: TGCAGTGCTAGAGATTTGGGGACTAGCTCCGGGGAGCTGTTTTTT. Its translation is CSARDLGTSSGELFF.